This TCR beta chain appears in the sequencing data of a study of T-cell reconstitution after alpha-beta-depleted transplantation in children. Study conclusions and caveats: At around two months after transplant, the alpha-beta T cells were reportedly derived from several hundred expanded clones that came from non-depleted graft cells. It was newly produced T cells that mostly accounted for T-cell counts and diversity one year after transplant. It was surviving recipient T cells and thymic progenitors that gave some patients high TCRbeta diversity at day 60.

The library targeted TCRbeta and was prepared with unique molecular identifiers. MiXCR, run by TCRdb on the PCR reads, gives a single entry per CDR3 protein. The sample contains about 110,000 distinct CDR3 sequences, around 6.4% of which appear only once. The CDR3 is 14 residues long. Germline V gene sequence: CDR1 MDHEN, CDR2 SYDVKM. The J segment lost 6 bases and the V segment lost 4 bases, leaving 6 bases of the junction unmatched. To note about this clonotype: Its antigen is currently unknown.

This sequence was found in a male patient aged 2-10 years who had a stem cell transplant for acute lymphoblastic leukemia, so the T cells may come from the graft donor. This rearrangement joins TRBV28 to TRBJ1-5; 7 positions match TRBD1. Sequenced material: PBMCs, mostly from graft donor cells, taken 360 days after TCRalphabeta/CD19-depleted stem cell transplant. For the CDR3, the DNA is TGTGCCAGCAGTTCCCGGGACAGTGGTCAGCCCCAGCATTTT. It yields the protein CASSSRDSGQPQHF. The full variable domain, rest sourced from reference TRBV28 and TRBJ1-5, is DVKVTQSSRYLVKRTGEKVFLECVQDMDHENMFWYRQDPGLGLRLIYFSYDVKMKEKGDIPEGYSVSREKKERFSLILESASTNQTSMYLCASSSRDSGQPQHFGDGTRLSIL.